This TCR beta chain was observed in a study of T cell responses to AZD1222 COVID-19 vaccine. Notes on the study in general: Spike-specific TCR breadth and depth grew following two AZD1222 doses. Researchers took repertoire samples only after the peak T cell response had come. Recipients of AZD1222 seropositive at baseline numbered only 5 or 6. At 160-218 and 743-854, vaccine-associated CD4 TCRs were dominant, and they spanned spike.

Sequencing used immunoSEQ multiplex PCR; TCRdb keeps in-frame clones, though not all of them. The sample contains 160,000 or so clones, 90% of which appear only once. In regard to this clone: Its antigen is currently unknown.

Germline CDR1 and CDR2: SEHNR and FQNEAQ (reference sequence). V was pared by 3 bases and J by 4 bases, with 2 bases of the junction left unmatched. This CDR3 contains 14 residues. The chain joins TRBV7-9 to TRBJ2-2; 7 bases line up with TRBD1. This specimen consisted of peripheral blood, obtained 28 days after the second AZD1222 dose. The TCR comes from an adult who received the AZD1222 COVID-19 vaccine. CDR3 region: CASSLTGSTGELFF. The CDR3 coding sequence is TGTGCCAGCAGCTTGACAGGGTCCACCGGGGAGCTGTTTTTT.